The entry below describes one T cell receptor beta chain. The antigen remains undetermined. Here immunoSEQ multiplex PCR was the method, and the copy in TCRdb shows in-frame clones only, minus some. This sample has fewer than 50,000 clones; roughly nine tenths occur once, and the top ten carry less than 60%. This entry belongs to a study of OX40 agonist ivuxolimab in advanced cancers. Study-level information: Every 2 weeks, patients received ivuxolimab intravenously, dosed at 0.01 to 10 mg/kg. Three patients, one with hepatocellular carcinoma and two with cutaneous melanoma, responded partially. Study-wide results and caveats: Expansion of clones was among the lowest in partial responders at 0.1-3.0 mg/kg. At 0.1 to 3.0 mg/kg and by week 6, clonal expansion occurred in CD4+ and CD8+ blood T cells.

CDR3 length: 15 residues. The germline gives CDR1 SGHNT, CDR2 YYREEE (reference sequence). After removal of 3 bases from V and 7 bases from J, the junction contained 6 bases not matched to a gene. The material sequenced was CD4+ or CD8+ T cells sorted from blood, taken in a trial of the OX40 agonist ivuxolimab. The chain links TRBV5-4 to TRBJ2-1; the match to TRBD2 covers 11 bases. This receptor was identified in an adult with an advanced solid tumor such as melanoma, head and neck, liver or kidney cancer. The CDR3 is CASSYRASGRNEQFF. CDR3 bases: TGTGCCAGCAGCTATAGGGCTAGCGGGAGGAATGAGCAGTTCTTC.